The rows below give T cell receptor beta chains drawn from one sample of a study of T cell changes during pregnancy in multiple sclerosis. The assay was immunoSEQ multiplex PCR, and TCRdb's table has in-frame clones only and misses some. Of about 18,000 clones in the sample, more than 70% were seen once. The source was CD4+ T cells from peripheral blood mononuclear cells, collected in the first trimester of pregnancy. The source of these receptors is a female donor in good health, enrolled as a control in a pregnancy study. Each CDR3 is given with its conserved first and last residue. The D gene is left open where the match is weak. Some rows mark clone size as missing; the rest say once, few, many or name a class of expanded clone.

J gene,CDR3 length,clone size,D gene,V gene,CDR3 DNA,CDR3 protein
TRBJ2-1,15,NA,NA,TRBV9,TGTGCCAGCAGCGTAGTCCTGAGCTCCTACAATGAGCAGTTCTTC,CASSVVLSSYNEQFF
TRBJ2-2,13,NA,NA,TRBV29-1,TGCAGCGTTGAACAAAGAGGGACCGGGGAGCTGTTTTTT,CSVEQRGTGELFF
TRBJ2-1,14,NA,TRBD2,TRBV2,TGTGCCAGCAGTGAGAGCGGGGGGGATAATGAGCAGTTCTTC,CASSESGGDNEQFF
TRBJ2-1,15,NA,TRBD2,TRBV15,TGTGCCACCAAGTCTAGCGGGGGGGCCTACAATGAGCAGTTCTTC,CATKSSGGAYNEQFF
TRBJ2-2,13,NA,NA,TRBV5-5,TGTGCCAGCAGCTTGGGGCCAACCGGGGAGCTGTTTTTT,CASSLGPTGELFF
TRBJ2-1,14,NA,NA,TRBV30,TGTGCCTGGAGTACGTCGGGGGTCTACAATGAGCAGTTCTTC,CAWSTSGVYNEQFF
TRBJ1-6,16,NA,NA,TRBV7-9,TGTGCCAGCAGCCCCCGGGAGGGTGCCTATAATTCACCCCTCCACTTT,CASSPREGAYNSPLHF
TRBJ2-7,11,NA,NA,TRBV12-5,TGTGCTAGTGGTTTGCTGCGGGAGCAGTACTTC,CASGLLREQYF
TRBJ2-5,15,NA,NA,TRBV7-2,TGTGCCAGCAGCTTAGTTTGGGGGGTACGAGAGACCCAGTACTTC,CASSLVWGVRETQYF
TRBJ2-2,19,NA,NA,TRBV7-2,TGTGCCAGCAGCCCTACCCTCAGGGGCCCTCTTACGAACACCGGGGAGCTGTTTTTT,CASSPTLRGPLTNTGELFF
TRBJ2-1,13,NA,TRBD2,TRBV4-3,TGCGCCAGCAGCCGGGAGGGCCTCAATGAGCAGTTCTTC,CASSREGLNEQFF
TRBJ1-5,13,NA,NA,TRBV12-5,TGTGCTAGTGGTTTGGGGCCGGGAGGGCCCCAGCATTTT,CASGLGPGGPQHF
TRBJ1-2,14,NA,TRBD1,TRBV2,TGTGCCAGCAGCCAGGGACAGGGGGTCGGTGGCTACACCTTC,CASSQGQGVGGYTF
TRBJ1-1,13,NA,NA,TRBV10-3,TGTGCCATCAGTGAGCGTGGCGGGGCTGAAGCTTTCTTT,CAISERGGAEAFF
TRBJ1-5,15,once,NA,TRBV29-1,TGCAGCGCTGGGAGAGGTGGGGATAGCAATCAGCCCCAGCATTTT,CSAGRGGDSNQPQHF
TRBJ2-7,15,few,TRBD1,TRBV6-5,TGTGCCAGCAGCCCCGCCCGGGACAGGGGGTATGAGCAGTACTTC,CASSPARDRGYEQYF
TRBJ2-1,13,NA,NA,TRBV7-6,TGTGCCAGCAGTGAGATTGGCTACAATGAGCAGTTCTTC,CASSEIGYNEQFF
TRBJ1-5,16,NA,TRBD1,TRBV5-1,TGCGCCAGCAGCCCCACAGGGGTAGATAGCAATCAGCCCCAGCATTTT,CASSPTGVDSNQPQHF
TRBJ1-2,14,NA,TRBD1,TRBV11-3,TGTGCCAGCAGCTTAGAGACAGGGAACTATGGCTACACCTTC,CASSLETGNYGYTF
TRBJ2-1,14,NA,NA,TRBV27,TGTGCCAGCAGTTTAGAGCAGGGGAGGGATGAGCAGTTCTTC,CASSLEQGRDEQFF
TRBJ1-4,13,NA,NA,TRBV7-6,TGTGCCAACCCGGGCAGGGCGAATGAAAAACTGTTTTTT,CANPGRANEKLFF
TRBJ2-5,13,NA,NA,TRBV10-2,TGCGCCAGCAGCCTACAGGGTTGGGAGACCCAGTACTTC,CASSLQGWETQYF
TRBJ1-1,16,NA,NA,TRBV5-6,TGTGCCAGCAGCTTGGCCGGAATGGGCCTGAACACTGAAGCTTTCTTT,CASSLAGMGLNTEAFF
TRBJ1-6,16,NA,TRBD1,TRBV5-6,TGTGCCAGCAGCTTGTTTGGGACAGTCAATAATTCACCCCTCCACTTT,CASSLFGTVNNSPLHF
TRBJ2-7,14,NA,TRBD2,TRBV5-4,TGTGCCAGCAGCTTTAGCGGGATAAGGAACGAGCAGTACTTC,CASSFSGIRNEQYF
TRBJ1-4,15,NA,TRBD1,TRBV6-1,TGTGCCAGCAGGACTACAGGGGGCGGTAATGAAAAACTGTTTTTT,CASRTTGGGNEKLFF
TRBJ1-1,15,NA,NA,TRBV5-6,TGTGCCAGCAGCTCCCCACGGGGGAATCCTACTGAAGCTTTCTTT,CASSSPRGNPTEAFF
TRBJ1-5,15,NA,NA,TRBV25-1,TGTGCCAGCAGTGGTTCGGGTCTAGCAAATCAGCCCCAGCATTTT,CASSGSGLANQPQHF
TRBJ2-7,15,NA,NA,TRBV6-1,TGTGCCAGCAGTGACACAGGATCGGAGTCATACGAGCAGTACTTC,CASSDTGSESYEQYF
TRBJ2-1,16,NA,TRBD2,TRBV4-1,TGCGCCAGCAGCCGACTTCAGACTAGCGGATACAATGAGCAGTTCTTC,CASSRLQTSGYNEQFF
TRBJ2-7,16,once,NA,TRBV10-3,TGTGCCATCAGTGAGTCGATTGGGACTGGCTCCTACGAGCAGTACTTC,CAISESIGTGSYEQYF
TRBJ2-2,14,NA,TRBD2,TRBV7-2,TGTGCCAGCAGCCGCGGGGGTTACACCGGGGAGCTGTTTTTT,CASSRGGYTGELFF
TRBJ2-5,15,NA,TRBD1,TRBV19,TGTGCCAGTCGGGGGCAGGGGGCTTATCAAGAGACCCAGTACTTC,CASRGQGAYQETQYF
TRBJ2-7,13,NA,NA,TRBV7-9,TGTGCCAGCAGCTCAGTTTACTCCTACGAGCAGTACTTC,CASSSVYSYEQYF
TRBJ2-4,13,NA,NA,TRBV5-1,TGCGCCAGCGCATCACAGGGTGAAAACATTCAGTACTTC,CASASQGENIQYF
TRBJ1-4,15,NA,NA,TRBV19,TGTGCCAGTAGTATCCGGGGACAAATGTTTGAAAAACTGTTTTTT,CASSIRGQMFEKLFF
TRBJ1-2,14,NA,TRBD1,TRBV9,TGTGCCAGCAGCGTAGGGACAGGGGGTGGCGGCTACACCTTC,CASSVGTGGGGYTF
TRBJ1-2,10,once,NA,TRBV29-1,TGCAGCACCCTTCTAGACGGCTACACCTTC,CSTLLDGYTF
TRBJ2-1,15,NA,TRBD2,TRBV9,TGTGCCAGCAGTGTAAGCGGGGGGGCCCTGAATGAGCAGTTCTTC,CASSVSGGALNEQFF
TRBJ2-5,14,NA,TRBD2,TRBV5-1,TGCGCCAGCAGCTCCTTAGCGGGAGGGGAGACCCAGTACTTC,CASSSLAGGETQYF
TRBJ1-5,14,NA,NA,TRBV19,TGTGCCAGGTGTCAGGTACTTAGCAATCAGCCCCAGCATTTT,CARCQVLSNQPQHF
TRBJ1-2,18,NA,TRBD1,TRBV12-5,TGTGCTAGTGGCCCTCAACTGGGACAGGGCCTTTCTAACTATGGCTACACCTTC,CASGPQLGQGLSNYGYTF
TRBJ1-4,19,NA,TRBD1,TRBV5-1,TGCGCCAGCAGCCCGGGGGGACAGGGGGCTACCTCGCCTAATGAAAAACTGTTTTTT,CASSPGGQGATSPNEKLFF
TRBJ2-7,14,NA,TRBD1,TRBV29-1,TGCAGCGTTGAAAACAGGGGGCAGGCCTACGAGCAGTACTTC,CSVENRGQAYEQYF
TRBJ2-1,17,NA,TRBD2,TRBV7-9,TGTGCCAGCAGCCCAAACATGCTAGCGGGTTTCGGGAATGAGCAGTTCTTC,CASSPNMLAGFGNEQFF
TRBJ2-2,14,NA,TRBD2,TRBV10-3,TGTGCCATCAGTGATTCTAGCGGCACCGGGGAGCTGTTTTTT,CAISDSSGTGELFF
TRBJ1-1,13,NA,TRBD1,TRBV10-3,TGTGCCATCATGGGACAGGGGGCTCCTGAAGCTTTCTTT,CAIMGQGAPEAFF
TRBJ2-3,16,once,TRBD2,TRBV19,TGTGCCAGTAGTAGAGACGTTAGCGGGAGCACAGATACGCAGTATTTT,CASSRDVSGSTDTQYF
TRBJ2-3,17,NA,TRBD2,TRBV11-2,TGTGCCAGCAGCCCCGGGGGAGGGCTAGCGCTTACAGATACGCAGTATTTT,CASSPGGGLALTDTQYF
TRBJ1-5,15,NA,NA,TRBV19,TGTGCCAGTAGAATACAGCTGGGGGAGGGTCAGCCCCAGCATTTT,CASRIQLGEGQPQHF
TRBJ2-7,15,NA,NA,TRBV27,TGTGCCAGCAGTTTGCCCCACAGACAAACCTACGAGCAGTACTTC,CASSLPHRQTYEQYF
TRBJ2-1,15,NA,NA,TRBV6-6,TGTGCCAGCAGTTCCCGACAGGCTCTCTACAATGAGCAGTTCTTC,CASSSRQALYNEQFF
TRBJ2-5,13,once,TRBD1,TRBV2,TGTGCCGGGACAGGGTCCCGCCAAGAGACCCAGTACTTC,CAGTGSRQETQYF
TRBJ2-7,14,once,TRBD2,TRBV7-9,TGTGCCAGCAGCTTACCACTAGCGCACTACGAGCAGTACTTC,CASSLPLAHYEQYF
TRBJ2-3,15,NA,TRBD1,TRBV6-6,TGTGCCAGCAGTTCCACAGGGGCCGTCACAGATACGCAGTATTTT,CASSSTGAVTDTQYF
TRBJ2-7,13,NA,TRBD1,TRBV6-5,TGTGCCAGCAGCCTTCAGGGGGCGGGCGAGCAGTACTTC,CASSLQGAGEQYF
TRBJ1-1,16,NA,TRBD1,TRBV2,TGTGCCACTACCGAATGGCAGGGGGCGAGGAACACTGAAGCTTTCTTT,CATTEWQGARNTEAFF
TRBJ2-7,17,NA,TRBD2,TRBV7-6,TGTGCCAGCAGCTTAGGCGCAAAGCGGGATGTCTCCTACGAGCAGTACTTC,CASSLGAKRDVSYEQYF
TRBJ1-3,14,NA,TRBD1,TRBV11-3,TGTGCCAGCAGCTTAGGAAAGACAGGGGACACCATATATTTT,CASSLGKTGDTIYF
TRBJ2-1,17,NA,NA,TRBV7-8,TGTGCCAGCAGCCTACTTCAAAGGGGCAGCTCCTACAATGAGCAGTTCTTC,CASSLLQRGSSYNEQFF